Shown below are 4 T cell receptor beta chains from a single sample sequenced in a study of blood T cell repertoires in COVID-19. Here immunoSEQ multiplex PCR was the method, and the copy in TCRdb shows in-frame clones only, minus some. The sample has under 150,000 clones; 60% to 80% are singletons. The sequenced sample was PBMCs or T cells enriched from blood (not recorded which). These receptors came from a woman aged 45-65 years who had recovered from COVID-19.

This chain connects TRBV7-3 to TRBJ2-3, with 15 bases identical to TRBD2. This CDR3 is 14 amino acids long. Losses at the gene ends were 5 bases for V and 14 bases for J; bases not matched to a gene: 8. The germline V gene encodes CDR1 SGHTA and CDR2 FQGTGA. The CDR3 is CASSPGLAGGGVYF. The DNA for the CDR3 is TGTGCCAGCAGCCCGGGACTAGCGGGGGGAGGTGTGTATTTT.

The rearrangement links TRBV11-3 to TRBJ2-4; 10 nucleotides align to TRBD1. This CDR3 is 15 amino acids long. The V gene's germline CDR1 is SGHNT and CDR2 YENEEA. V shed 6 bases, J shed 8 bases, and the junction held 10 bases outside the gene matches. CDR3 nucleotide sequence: TGTGCCAGCAGTCAACCCGGACAGGGGGGATACATTCAGTACTTC. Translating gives CASSQPGQGGYIQYF.

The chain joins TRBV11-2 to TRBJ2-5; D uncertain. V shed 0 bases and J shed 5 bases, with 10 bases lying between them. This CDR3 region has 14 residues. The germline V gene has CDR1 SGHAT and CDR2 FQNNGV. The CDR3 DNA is TGTGCCAGCAGCTTAGATTCGGGTAGGGAGACCCAGTACTTC. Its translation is CASSLDSGRETQYF.

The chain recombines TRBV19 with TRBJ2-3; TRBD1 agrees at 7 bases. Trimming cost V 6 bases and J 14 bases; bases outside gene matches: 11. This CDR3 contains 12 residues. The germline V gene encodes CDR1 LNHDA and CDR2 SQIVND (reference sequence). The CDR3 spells CASRTGAPEWYF. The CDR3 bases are TGTGCCAGTAGAACAGGGGCCCCAGAGTGGTATTTT.